The T cell receptor beta chain described here comes from a study of blood T cells in healthy people across ages. Study summary: Using template switching, researchers captured about one barcoded beta molecule for each two T cells.

This clonotype was seen at least ten times. Trimming cost V 2 bases and J 2 bases; bases outside gene matches: 4. The CDR3 extends over 15 amino acids. Primers used in a second PCR of roughly 7 to 12 cycles were a sample-barcoded 5' primer and a J-beta primer mix. There were at least 3 million CDR3-containing paired-end reads obtained from each sample. TCRdb re-called the 5' RACE reads through MiXCR, storing one row per CDR3 protein. The data show about 640,000 distinct CDR3 sequences, about 53% seen once. Isolation yielded PBMCs, at least 6 million per sample, in every case. Material: blood. The TCR sequence derives from a man aged 60 to 69 in good health. The chain uses TRBV12-3 or TRBV12-4 and TRBJ2-7, with TRBD2 matching 9 bases. This CDR3 is CASSLSSGGTYEQYF. CDR3 in DNA: TGTGCCAGCAGTTTAAGTAGCGGGGGTACCTACGAGCAGTACTTC.